This entry is about one TCR beta chain. The antigen is not known. Germline CDR1 is MNHNS and CDR2 is SASEGT. The CDR3 totals 16 residues. This sample stems from a study of T cell repertoires in cytomegalovirus infection. TCRdb analysed the reads with MiXCR anew, one entry per CDR3 protein. The table records fewer than 900,000 distinct CDR3 sequences, about 27% of them present only once. The specimen was cultured CD8+ T cells from PBMCs, collected from culture after CMV antigen stimulation. The chain carries TRBV6-1 and TRBJ1-6; D ambiguous. This TCR derives from a human donor in good health (CMV status not recorded). Some clones in this sample may be carry-over from other donors' samples. CDR3: CVGMDWSSSYNSPLHF. The CDR3 nucleotides read TGTGTGGGGATGGATTGGTCGAGCTCCTATAATTCACCCCTCCACTTT.